Listed here are 3 T cell receptor beta chains from one sample, sequenced in a study of T cell clones after liver transplantation. Measured with immunoSEQ multiplex PCR; TCRdb has only the in-frame clones, and not every one. The table lists about 15,000 clones, about nine tenths of them singletons. This specimen was CD8+ T cells from blood, taken before liver transplant. The receptors were sampled from a human donor who received a liver transplant.

The rearrangement uses TRBV27 and TRBJ2-5, with TRBD1 matching over 7 bases. In germline, CDR1 is MNHEY, CDR2 SMNVEV (reference sequence). The trim removed 8 bases at V and 2 bases at J, leaving 2 bases unmatched. The CDR3 loop spans 12 amino acids. The CDR3 loop reads CASGQAQETQYF. CDR3 sequence (DNA): TGTGCCAGCGGACAGGCGCAAGAGACCCAGTACTTC.

The chain uses TRBV27 and TRBJ2-3; D ambiguous. The V end lost 2 bases, the J end lost 6 bases, and 12 bases lay between the germline ends. Per germline, CDR1 MNHEY and CDR2 SMNVEV (reference sequence). The CDR3 extends over 14 amino acids. CDR3 residues: CASSLVTPSDTQYF. Here the CDR3 DNA reads TGTGCCAGCAGTTTAGTGACCCCAAGCGATACGCAGTATTTT.

The V call is TRBV9, the J call TRBJ1-3; a weak D match, TRBD1 (6 bases). This CDR3 has 17 residues. The V gene lost 3 bases and the J gene lost 0 bases, with 16 bases spanning the gap. Germline values: CDR1 SGDLS, CDR2 YYNGEE. In DNA, the CDR3 is TGTGCCAGCAGCGCCCTACGGACAGACCCCTCTGGAAACACCATATATTTT. The encoded protein is CASSALRTDPSGNTIYF.